This entry concerns a single TCR beta chain. These data belong to a study of blood T cell repertoires in COVID-19. Libraries were prepared by immunoSEQ multiplex PCR; TCRdb keeps only in-frame clonotypes and omits some of them. The table includes fewer than 50,000 clones, 70% to 90% detected once. Sample: peripheral blood. The receptor comes from a man aged 55 to 70 with COVID-19, enrolled during active disease.

CDR3 nucleotide sequence: TGTGCCAGCAGCGCCGGGACAGGGCAGGCGTCAGCCTACGAGCAGTACTTC. Protein sequence: CASSAGTGQASAYEQYF. The gene calls are TRBV9 and TRBJ2-7; 9 nucleotides align to TRBD1. The V gene end was trimmed by 3 bases and the J gene end by 2 bases; junction bases not matched to a gene: 12. The CDR3 is 17 residues long. Germline loops: CDR1 SGDLS, CDR2 YYNGEE.